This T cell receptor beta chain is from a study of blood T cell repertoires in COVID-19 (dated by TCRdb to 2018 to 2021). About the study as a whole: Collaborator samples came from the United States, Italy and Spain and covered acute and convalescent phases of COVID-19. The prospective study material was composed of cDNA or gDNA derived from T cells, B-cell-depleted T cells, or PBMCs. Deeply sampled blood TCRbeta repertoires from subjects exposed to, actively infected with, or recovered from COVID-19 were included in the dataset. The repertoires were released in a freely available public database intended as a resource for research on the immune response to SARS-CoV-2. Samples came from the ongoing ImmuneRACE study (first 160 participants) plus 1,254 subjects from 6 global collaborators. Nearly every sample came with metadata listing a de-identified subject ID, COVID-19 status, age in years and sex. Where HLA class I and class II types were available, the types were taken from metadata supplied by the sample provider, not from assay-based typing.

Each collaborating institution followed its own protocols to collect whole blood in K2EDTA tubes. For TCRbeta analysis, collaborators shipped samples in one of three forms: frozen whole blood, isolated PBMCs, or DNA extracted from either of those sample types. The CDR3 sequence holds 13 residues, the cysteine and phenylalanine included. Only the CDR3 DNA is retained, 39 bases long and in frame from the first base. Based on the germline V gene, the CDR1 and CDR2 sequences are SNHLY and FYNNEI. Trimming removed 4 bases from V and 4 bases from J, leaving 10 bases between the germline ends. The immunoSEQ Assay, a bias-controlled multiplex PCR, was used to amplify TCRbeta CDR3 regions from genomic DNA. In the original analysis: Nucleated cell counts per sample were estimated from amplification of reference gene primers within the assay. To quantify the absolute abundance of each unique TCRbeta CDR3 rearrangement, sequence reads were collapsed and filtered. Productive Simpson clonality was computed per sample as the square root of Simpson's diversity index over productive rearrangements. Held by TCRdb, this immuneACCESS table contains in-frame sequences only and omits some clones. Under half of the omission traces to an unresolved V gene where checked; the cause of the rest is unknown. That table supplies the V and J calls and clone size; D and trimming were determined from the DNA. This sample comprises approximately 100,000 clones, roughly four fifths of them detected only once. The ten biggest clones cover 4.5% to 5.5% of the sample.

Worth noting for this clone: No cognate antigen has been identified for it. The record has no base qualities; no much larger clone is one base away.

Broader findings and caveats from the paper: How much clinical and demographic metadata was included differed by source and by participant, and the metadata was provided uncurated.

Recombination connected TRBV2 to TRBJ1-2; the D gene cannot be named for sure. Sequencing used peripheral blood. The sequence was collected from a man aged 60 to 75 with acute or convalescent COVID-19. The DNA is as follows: TGTGCCAGCAGTGGTCCCTCGGGCTATGGCTACACCTTC. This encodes CASSGPSGYGYTF. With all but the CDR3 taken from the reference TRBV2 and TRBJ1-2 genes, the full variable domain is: EPEVTQTPSHQVTQMGQEVILRCVPISNHLYFYWYRQILGQKVEFLVSFYNNEISEKSEIFDDQFSVERPDGSNFTLKIRSTKLEDSAMYFCASSGPSGYGYTFGSGTRLTVV.